Sequencing of this TCR beta chain was carried out in a study of T-cell reconstitution after alpha-beta-depleted transplantation in children. Preparing the TCRbeta library involved the use of unique molecular identifiers. Each CDR3 protein is one row after TCRdb ran MiXCR on the PCR reads. The sample has some 390,000 distinct CDR3 sequences, 20% seen once; the top ten hold over 3.5%. The CDR3 totals 16 residues. V was pared by 2 bases and J by 2 bases, with 2 bases of the junction left unmatched. The sequenced sample was PBMCs from the stem cell graft donor, obtained from the stem cell graft. The chain combines TRBV12-3 or TRBV12-4 with TRBJ2-2; 10 bases match TRBD2. This clonotype was obtained from a human donor who donated a stem cell graft to a child with acute myeloid leukemia. The CDR3 coding sequence is TGTGCCAGCAGTTTACGGACTAGCGGAAACACCGGGGAGCTGTTTTTT. Translation gives CASSLRTSGNTGELFF.